This T cell receptor beta chain was identified during a study of blood T cell repertoires in COVID-19. V gave up 5 bases and J gave up 4 bases, with 8 bases separating them. Germline CDR1 reads LNHDA; CDR2 reads SQIVND (reference sequence). The CDR3 is made up of 13 amino acids. The protocol was immunoSEQ multiplex PCR, while the TCRdb copy is restricted to in-frame clones and leaves out a portion. The data show 110,000 or so clones, roughly three quarters seen once. The V gene is TRBV19, the J gene TRBJ1-4; weak D call: TRBD1 (5 bases). Sequences were obtained from peripheral blood. This TCR was recovered from a human donor in a cohort sampled during active COVID-19. The CDR3 here is CASSWGVNEKLFF. CDR3 DNA: TGTGCCAGTAGTTGGGGGGTTAATGAAAAACTGTTTTTT.